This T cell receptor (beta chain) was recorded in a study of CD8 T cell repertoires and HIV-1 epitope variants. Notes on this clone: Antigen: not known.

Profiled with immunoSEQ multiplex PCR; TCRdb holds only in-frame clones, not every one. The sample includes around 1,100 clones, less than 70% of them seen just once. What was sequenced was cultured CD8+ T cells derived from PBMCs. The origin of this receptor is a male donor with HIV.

The CDR3 DNA follows: TGTGCCAGCAGTTCCACGACAACCACACAGGGGGCGAAGGGCGAGACCCAGTACTTC. It yields the protein CASSSTTTTQGAKGETQYF. The chain carries TRBV27 and TRBJ2-5, with 9 bases matching TRBD1. The CDR3 runs 19 residues. V shed 4 bases and J 5 bases; nucleotides not matched to a gene: 20. Germline V gene lookup returns CDR1 MNHEY and CDR2 SMNVEV (reference sequence).